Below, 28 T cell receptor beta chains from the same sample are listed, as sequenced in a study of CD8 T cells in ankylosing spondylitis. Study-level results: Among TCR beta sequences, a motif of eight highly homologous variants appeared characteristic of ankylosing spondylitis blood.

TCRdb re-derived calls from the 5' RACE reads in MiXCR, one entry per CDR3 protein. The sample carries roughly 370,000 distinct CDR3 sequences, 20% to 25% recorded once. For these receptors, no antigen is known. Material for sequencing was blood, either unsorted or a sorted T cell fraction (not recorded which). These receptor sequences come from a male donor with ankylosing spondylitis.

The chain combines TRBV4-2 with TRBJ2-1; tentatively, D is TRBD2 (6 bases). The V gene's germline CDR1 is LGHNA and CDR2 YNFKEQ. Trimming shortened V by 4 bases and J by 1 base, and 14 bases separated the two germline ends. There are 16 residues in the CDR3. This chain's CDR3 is CASSPLRGNSYNEQFF. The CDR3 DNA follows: TGTGCCAGCAGCCCACTTCGGGGGAATTCCTACAATGAGCAGTTCTTC.

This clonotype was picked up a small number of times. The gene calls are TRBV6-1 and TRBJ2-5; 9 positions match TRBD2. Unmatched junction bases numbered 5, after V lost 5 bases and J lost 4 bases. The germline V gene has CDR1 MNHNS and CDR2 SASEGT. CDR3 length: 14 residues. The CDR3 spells CASSLSGSGETQYF. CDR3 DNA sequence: TGTGCCAGCAGTCTTAGCGGGAGCGGAGAGACCCAGTACTTC.

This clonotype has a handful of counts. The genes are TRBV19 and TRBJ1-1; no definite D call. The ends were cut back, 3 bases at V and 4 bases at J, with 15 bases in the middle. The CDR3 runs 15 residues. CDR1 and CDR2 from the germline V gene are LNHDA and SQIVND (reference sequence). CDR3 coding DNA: TGTGCCAGTAGTATCCAGACTTCTACCATCACTGAAGCTTTCTTT. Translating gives CASSIQTSTITEAFF.

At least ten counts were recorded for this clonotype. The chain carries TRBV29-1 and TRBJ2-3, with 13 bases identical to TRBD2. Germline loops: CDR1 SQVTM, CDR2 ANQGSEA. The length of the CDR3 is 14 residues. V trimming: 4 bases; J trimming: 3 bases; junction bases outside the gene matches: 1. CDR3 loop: CSVGGLAGTDTQYF. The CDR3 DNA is TGCAGCGTTGGGGGACTAGCGGGAACAGATACGCAGTATTTT.

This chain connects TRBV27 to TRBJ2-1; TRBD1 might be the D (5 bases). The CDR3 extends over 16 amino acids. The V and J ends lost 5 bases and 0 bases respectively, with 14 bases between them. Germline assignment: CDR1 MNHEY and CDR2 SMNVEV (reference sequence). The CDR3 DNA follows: TGTGCCAGCAGTCGGGTGGGGCTTAGCTCCTACAATGAGCAGTTCTTC. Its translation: CASSRVGLSSYNEQFF.

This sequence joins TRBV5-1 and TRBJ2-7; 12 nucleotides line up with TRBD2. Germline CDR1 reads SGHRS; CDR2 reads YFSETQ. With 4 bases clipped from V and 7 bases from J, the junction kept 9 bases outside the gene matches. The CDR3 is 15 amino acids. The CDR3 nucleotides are TGCGCCAGCAGCCGGAGACTAGCGGGAGATGGTGAGCAGTACTTC. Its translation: CASSRRLAGDGEQYF.

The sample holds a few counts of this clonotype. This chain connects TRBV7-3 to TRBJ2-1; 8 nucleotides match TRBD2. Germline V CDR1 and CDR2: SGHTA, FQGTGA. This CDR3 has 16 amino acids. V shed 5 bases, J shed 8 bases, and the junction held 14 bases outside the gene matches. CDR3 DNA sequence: TGTGCCAGCAGCCCGGTGGGGGGACTAGTTTCCCATGAGCAGTTCTTC. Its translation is CASSPVGGLVSHEQFF.

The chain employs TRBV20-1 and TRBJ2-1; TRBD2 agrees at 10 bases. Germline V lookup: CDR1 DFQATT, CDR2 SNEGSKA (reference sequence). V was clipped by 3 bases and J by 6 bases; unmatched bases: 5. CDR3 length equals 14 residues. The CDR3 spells CSASSLAGVNEQFF. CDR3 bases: TGCAGTGCTAGTAGTCTAGCGGGAGTCAATGAGCAGTTCTTC.

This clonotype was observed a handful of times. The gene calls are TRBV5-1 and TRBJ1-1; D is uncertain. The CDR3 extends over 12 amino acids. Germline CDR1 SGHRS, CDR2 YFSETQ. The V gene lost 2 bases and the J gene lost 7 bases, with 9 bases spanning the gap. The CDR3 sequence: CASSFSRDEAFF. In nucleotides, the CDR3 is TGCGCCAGCAGCTTTTCCCGGGATGAAGCTTTCTTT.

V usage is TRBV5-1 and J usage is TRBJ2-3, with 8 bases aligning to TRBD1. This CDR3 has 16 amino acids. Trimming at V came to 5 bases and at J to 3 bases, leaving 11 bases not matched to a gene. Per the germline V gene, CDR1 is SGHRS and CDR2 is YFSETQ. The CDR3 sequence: CASRLRGRIGTDTQYF. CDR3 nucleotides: TGCGCCAGCAGGCTCAGGGGGCGGATCGGAACAGATACGCAGTATTTT.

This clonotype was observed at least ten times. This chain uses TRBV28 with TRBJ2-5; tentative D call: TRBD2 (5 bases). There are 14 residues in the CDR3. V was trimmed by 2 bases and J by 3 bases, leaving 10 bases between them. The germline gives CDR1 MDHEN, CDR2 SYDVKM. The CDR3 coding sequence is TGTGCCAGCAGTTTAAGTCCGCGGGAAGAGACCCAGTACTTC. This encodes CASSLSPREETQYF.

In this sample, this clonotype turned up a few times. CDR3 residues: CASSLLGRGHEQYF. The CDR3 DNA sequence: TGCGCCAGCAGCCTTCTCGGAAGGGGGCACGAGCAGTACTTC. The rearrangement links TRBV5-1 to TRBJ2-7; TRBD1 agrees at 7 bases. This CDR3 is built from 14 residues. From germline, CDR1 is SGHRS and CDR2 YFSETQ. V gave up 4 bases and J gave up 5 bases; unmatched junction bases: 9.

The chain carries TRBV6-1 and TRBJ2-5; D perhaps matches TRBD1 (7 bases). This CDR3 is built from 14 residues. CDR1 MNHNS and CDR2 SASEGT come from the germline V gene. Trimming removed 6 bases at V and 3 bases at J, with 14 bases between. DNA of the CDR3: TGTGCCAGCAGGGGAGGACAGGCCGAAGAGACCCAGTACTTC. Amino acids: CASRGGQAEETQYF.

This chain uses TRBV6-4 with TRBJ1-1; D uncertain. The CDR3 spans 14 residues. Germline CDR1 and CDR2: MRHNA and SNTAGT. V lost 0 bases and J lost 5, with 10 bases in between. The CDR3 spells CASSDSGGETEAFF. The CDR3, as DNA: TGTGCCAGCAGTGACTCGGGTGGGGAAACTGAAGCTTTCTTT.

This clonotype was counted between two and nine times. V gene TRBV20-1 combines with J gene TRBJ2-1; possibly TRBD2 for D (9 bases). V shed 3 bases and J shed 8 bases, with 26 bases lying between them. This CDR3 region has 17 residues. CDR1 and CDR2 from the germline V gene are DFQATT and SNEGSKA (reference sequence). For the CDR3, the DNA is TGCAGTGCTAGTTACGACAGGGGAGTAGCGGGAGAGGATGAGCAGTTCTTC. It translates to CSASYDRGVAGEDEQFF.

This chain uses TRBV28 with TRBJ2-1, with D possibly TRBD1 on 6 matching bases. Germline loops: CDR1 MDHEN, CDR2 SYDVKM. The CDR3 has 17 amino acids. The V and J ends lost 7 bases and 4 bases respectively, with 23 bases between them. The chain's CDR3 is CASTTLSPLRGYNEQFF. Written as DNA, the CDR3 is TGTGCCAGCACCACATTGTCCCCTCTTAGGGGGTACAATGAGCAGTTCTTC.

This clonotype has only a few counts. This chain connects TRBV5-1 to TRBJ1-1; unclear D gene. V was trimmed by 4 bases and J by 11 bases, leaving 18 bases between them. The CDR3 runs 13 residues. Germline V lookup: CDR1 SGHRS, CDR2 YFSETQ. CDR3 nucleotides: TGCGCCAGCAGCAAAAGTCTCCAAGACGGCGCTTTCTTT. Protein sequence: CASSKSLQDGAFF. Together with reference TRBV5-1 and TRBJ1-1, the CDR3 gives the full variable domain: KAGVTQTPRYLIKTRGQQVTLSCSPISGHRSVSWYQQTPGQGLQFLFEYFSETQRNKGNFPGRFSGRQFSNSRSEMNVSTLELGDSALYLCASSKSLQDGAFFGQGTRLTVV.

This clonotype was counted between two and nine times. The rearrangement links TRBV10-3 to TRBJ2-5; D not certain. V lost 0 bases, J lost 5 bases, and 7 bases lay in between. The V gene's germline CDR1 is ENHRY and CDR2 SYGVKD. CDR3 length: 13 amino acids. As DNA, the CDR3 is TGTGCCATCAGTGAGTCCTCGACGGAGACCCAGTACTTC. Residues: CAISESSTETQYF.

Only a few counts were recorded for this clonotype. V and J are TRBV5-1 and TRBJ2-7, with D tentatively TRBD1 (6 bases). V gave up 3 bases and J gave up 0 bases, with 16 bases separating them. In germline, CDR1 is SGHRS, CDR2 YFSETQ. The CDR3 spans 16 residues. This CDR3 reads CASSSRDRGGSYEQYF. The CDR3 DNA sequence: TGCGCCAGCAGCTCCAGGGACCGAGGGGGCTCCTACGAGCAGTACTTC.

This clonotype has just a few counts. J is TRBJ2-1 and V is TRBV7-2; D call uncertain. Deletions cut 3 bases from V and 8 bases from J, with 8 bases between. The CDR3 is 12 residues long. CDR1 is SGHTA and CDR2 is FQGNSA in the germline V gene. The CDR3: CASSFWRDEQFF. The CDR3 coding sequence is TGTGCCAGCAGCTTTTGGCGAGATGAGCAGTTCTTC.

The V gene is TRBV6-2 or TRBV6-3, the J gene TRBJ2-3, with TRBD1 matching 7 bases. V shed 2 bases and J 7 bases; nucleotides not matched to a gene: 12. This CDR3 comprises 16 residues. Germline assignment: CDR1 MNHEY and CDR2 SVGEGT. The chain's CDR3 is CASSYGTGQRLNTQYF. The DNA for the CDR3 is TGTGCCAGCAGTTACGGGACGGGACAGCGATTGAATACGCAGTATTTT.

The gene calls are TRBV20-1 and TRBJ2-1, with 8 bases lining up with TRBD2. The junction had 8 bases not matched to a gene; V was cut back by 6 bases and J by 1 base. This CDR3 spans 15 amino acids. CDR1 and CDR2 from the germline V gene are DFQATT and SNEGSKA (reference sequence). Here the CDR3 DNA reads TGCAGTGCCGCGCCGGGACTAGGTTCCTACAATGAGCAGTTCTTC. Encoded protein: CSAAPGLGSYNEQFF.

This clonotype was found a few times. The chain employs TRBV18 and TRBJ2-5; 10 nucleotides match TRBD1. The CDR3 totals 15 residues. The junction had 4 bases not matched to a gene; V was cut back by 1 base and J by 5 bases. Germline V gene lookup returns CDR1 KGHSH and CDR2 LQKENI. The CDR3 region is CASSPRDRGAETQYF. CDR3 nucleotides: TGTGCCAGCTCACCACGGGACAGGGGCGCGGAGACCCAGTACTTC.

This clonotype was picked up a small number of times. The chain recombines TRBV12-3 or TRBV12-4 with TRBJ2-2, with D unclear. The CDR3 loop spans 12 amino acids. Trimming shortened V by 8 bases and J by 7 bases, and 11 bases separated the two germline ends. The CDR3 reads CASARHRGELFF. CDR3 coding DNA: TGTGCCAGCGCAAGACACCGCGGGGAGCTGTTTTTT.

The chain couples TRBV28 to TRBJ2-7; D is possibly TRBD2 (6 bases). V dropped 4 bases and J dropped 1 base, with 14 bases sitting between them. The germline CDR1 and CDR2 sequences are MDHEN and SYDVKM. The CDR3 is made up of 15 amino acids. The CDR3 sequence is CASSSSSEGSYEQYF. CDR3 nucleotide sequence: TGTGCCAGCAGTTCCTCGTCGGAGGGATCCTACGAGCAGTACTTC. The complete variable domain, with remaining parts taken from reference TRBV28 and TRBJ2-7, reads DVKVTQSSRYLVKRTGEKVFLECVQDMDHENMFWYRQDPGLGLRLIYFSYDVKMKEKGDIPEGYSVSREKKERFSLILESASTNQTSMYLCASSSSSEGSYEQYFGPGTRLTVT.

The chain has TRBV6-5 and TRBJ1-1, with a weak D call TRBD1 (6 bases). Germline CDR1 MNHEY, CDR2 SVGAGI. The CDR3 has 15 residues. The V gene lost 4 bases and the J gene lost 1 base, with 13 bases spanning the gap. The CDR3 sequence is CASSSGGAKNTEAFF. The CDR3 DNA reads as TGTGCCAGCAGTTCCGGGGGGGCGAAGAACACTGAAGCTTTCTTT.

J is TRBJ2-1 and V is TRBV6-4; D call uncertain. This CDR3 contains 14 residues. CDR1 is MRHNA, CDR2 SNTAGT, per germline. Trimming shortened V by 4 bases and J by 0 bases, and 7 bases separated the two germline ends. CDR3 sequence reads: CASSGESSYNEQFF. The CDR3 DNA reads TGTGCCAGCAGTGGGGAAAGCTCCTACAATGAGCAGTTCTTC.

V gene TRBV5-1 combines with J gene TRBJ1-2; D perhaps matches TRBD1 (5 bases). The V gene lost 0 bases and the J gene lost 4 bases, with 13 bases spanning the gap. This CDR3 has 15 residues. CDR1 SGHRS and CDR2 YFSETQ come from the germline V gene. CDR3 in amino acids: CASSLAGGLAYGYTF. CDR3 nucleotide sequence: TGCGCCAGCAGCTTGGCCGGGGGTCTGGCCTATGGCTACACCTTC.